These T cell receptor beta chains were read from a single sample in a study of shared clonotypes between healthy human individuals. TCRdb keeps only in-frame clones here, not all; method: immunoSEQ multiplex PCR. The sample includes some 2,500,000 clones, roughly 93% of them seen just once. The material sequenced was naive CD4+ T cells from PBMCs. These receptors were obtained from a man between 18 and 35 years old in good health. Some clones in this sample may be carry-over from other donors' samples. Both conserved end residues are part of each CDR3. The D gene is left open where the match is weak. Clone size is not always given. Where it is, it says once, few, many or a class for expanded clones.

D: NA
size: NA
V: TRBV9
J: TRBJ2-3
CDR3: CASTTWDTDTQYF
DNA: TGTGCCAGCACCACATGGGACACAGATACGCAGTATTTT

D: NA
size: NA
V: TRBV28
J: TRBJ2-3
CDR3: CASLLGGSTRTQYF
DNA: TGTGCCAGCCTCCTTGGGGGGAGTACGCGGACGCAGTATTTT

D: TRBD2
size: NA
V: TRBV30
J: TRBJ2-5
CDR3: CAWSVRLAGVTRETQYF
DNA: TGTGCCTGGAGTGTACGTCTAGCGGGAGTAACCAGGGAGACCCAGTACTTC

D: NA
size: NA
V: TRBV7-9
J: TRBJ1-6
CDR3: CASSPQVDGNSPLHF
DNA: TGTGCCAGCAGCCCACAGGTGGATGGTAATTCACCCCTCCACTTT

D: NA
size: NA
V: TRBV2
J: TRBJ2-1
CDR3: CASSREVGEQFF
DNA: TGTGCCAGCAGCAGGGAGGTCGGGGAGCAGTTCTTC

D: TRBD2
size: NA
V: TRBV5-1
J: TRBJ2-3
CDR3: CASSLTLAGASTDTQYF
DNA: TGCGCCAGCAGCTTAACCCTAGCGGGAGCTAGCACAGATACGCAGTATTTT

D: TRBD2
size: NA
V: TRBV7-2
J: TRBJ2-3
CDR3: CASSLALAGGTDTQYF
DNA: TGTGCCAGCAGCTTAGCCCTAGCGGGAGGCACAGATACGCAGTATTTT

D: NA
size: NA
V: TRBV5-5
J: TRBJ1-4
CDR3: CASSFRGPGNEKLFF
DNA: TGTGCCAGCAGCTTTCGGGGGCCGGGTAATGAAAAACTGTTTTTT

D: NA
size: NA
V: TRBV4-1
J: TRBJ2-6
CDR3: CASSQDGKAGRFSGANVLTF
DNA: TGCGCCAGCAGCCAAGATGGAAAGGCGGGACGCTTCTCTGGGGCCAACGTCCTGACTTTC

D: NA
size: few
V: TRBV10-3
J: TRBJ1-1
CDR3: CAISELGATEAFF
DNA: TGTGCCATCAGTGAGCTCGGGGCCACTGAAGCTTTCTTT

D: NA
size: NA
V: TRBV6-4
J: TRBJ2-1
CDR3: CASSRGPNSYNEQFF
DNA: TGTGCCAGCAGTAGAGGACCAAACTCCTACAATGAGCAGTTCTTC

D: TRBD1
size: NA
V: TRBV28
J: TRBJ2-1
CDR3: CASSSVPGQYNEQFF
DNA: TGTGCCAGCAGTTCCGTCCCGGGACAGTACAATGAGCAGTTCTTC

D: TRBD2
size: NA
V: TRBV14
J: TRBJ2-7
CDR3: CASSPLRGGPYEQYF
DNA: TGTGCCAGCAGCCCACTACGGGGGGGACCCTACGAGCAGTACTTC

D: NA
size: once
V: TRBV28
J: TRBJ1-3
CDR3: CATTTSGNTIYF
DNA: TGTGCCACCACGACAAGCGGAAACACCATATATTTT

D: NA
size: NA
V: TRBV28
J: TRBJ2-7
CDR3: CASRRRSSPYEQYF
DNA: TGTGCCAGCAGAAGGAGGTCGTCCCCCTACGAGCAGTACTTC

D: NA
size: once
V: TRBV6-5
J: TRBJ1-3
CDR3: CASSLRGAPGNTIYF
DNA: TGTGCCAGCAGTCTAAGAGGTGCTCCCGGAAACACCATATATTTT

D: NA
size: NA
V: TRBV27
J: TRBJ1-5
CDR3: CASSLLGSNQPQHF
DNA: TGTGCCAGCAGTTTACTAGGCAGCAATCAGCCCCAGCATTTT

D: TRBD1
size: NA
V: TRBV5-6
J: TRBJ1-6
CDR3: CASSLARGTGSSPLHF
DNA: TGTGCCAGCAGCTTGGCACGTGGGACAGGCTCCTCACCCCTCCACTTT

D: NA
size: NA
V: TRBV28
J: TRBJ1-4
CDR3: CASSLAGGEKLFF
DNA: TGTGCCAGCAGTTTAGCGGGTGGAGAAAAACTGTTTTTT

D: NA
size: once
V: TRBV5-4
J: TRBJ1-4
CDR3: CASSRGGASTNEKLFF
DNA: TGTGCCAGCAGCCGCGGCGGGGCGTCAACTAATGAAAAACTGTTTTTT

D: NA
size: NA
V: TRBV6-5
J: TRBJ1-4
CDR3: CASSYGQINEKLFF
DNA: TGTGCCAGCAGTTACGGCCAGATCAATGAAAAACTGTTTTTT

D: NA
size: NA
V: TRBV7-6
J: TRBJ2-1
CDR3: CASSPRRSGSSTSSYNEQFF
DNA: TGTGCCAGCAGCCCAAGACGATCGGGCTCTAGCACCTCCTCCTACAATGAGCAGTTCTTC

D: TRBD2
size: NA
V: TRBV2
J: TRBJ2-3
CDR3: CASFGAGVLGADTQYF
DNA: TGTGCCAGCTTTGGAGCGGGAGTTCTCGGGGCAGATACGCAGTATTTT

D: NA
size: NA
V: TRBV7-9
J: TRBJ1-6
CDR3: CASGLPYNSPLHF
DNA: TGTGCCAGCGGTTTACCCTATAATTCACCCCTCCACTTT

D: TRBD1
size: once
V: TRBV11-2
J: TRBJ1-3
CDR3: CASSLGQARNTIYF
DNA: TGTGCCAGCAGCTTGGGACAGGCAAGAAACACCATATATTTT

D: TRBD1
size: NA
V: TRBV27
J: TRBJ2-2
CDR3: CASRPLAGDSANTGELFF
DNA: TGTGCCAGCAGACCGCTGGCTGGGGACAGCGCGAACACCGGGGAGCTGTTTTTT

D: NA
size: NA
V: TRBV18
J: TRBJ1-3
CDR3: CASSPIPGISSGNTIYF
DNA: TGTGCCAGCTCACCGATCCCCGGGATCTCCTCTGGAAACACCATATATTTT